The clone carrying this TCR beta chain occurred many times. The antigen is undetermined. The sample originates from a study of T cells after yellow fever vaccination. V gave up 3 bases and J gave up 2 bases; unmatched junction bases: 5. Looked up from germline, CDR1 is SGHNT and CDR2 is YYREEE (reference sequence). The CDR3 contains 15 residues. Study-level findings and limits: Clones that expanded after primary vaccination mostly reappeared after the booster (96% CD4, roughly 90% CD8). Abundant bulk-derived clonotypes could contaminate FACS-sorted repertoires.

One entry per CDR3 protein, called by TCRdb with MiXCR from the 5' RACE reads. There are 450,000 to 600,000 distinct CDR3 sequences in the sample; around a sixth occur only once, and 15% to 20% lies in the top ten. This chain connects TRBV5-4 to TRBJ2-5; 9 nucleotides agree with TRBD1. Source: PBMCs, taken less than 6 days after the first yellow fever vaccination. This clonotype originated in a man aged 18 to 29 who received the YFV17D yellow fever vaccine. CDR3 DNA sequence: TGTGCCAGCAGCTCCGGACAGGGGCCGCAAGAGACCCAGTACTTC. Translated: CASSSGQGPQETQYF.